This T cell receptor (beta chain) was found in a study of response to subunit inactivated influenza vaccine. Regarding the study as a whole: The authors offered the suggestion that each seasonal influenza vaccination recruits few new T cells.

About this clonotype: Its matching antigen is unknown.

Using its own MiXCR run on the RT-PCR reads, TCRdb lists one record per CDR3 protein. The table has about 520,000 distinct CDR3 sequences, 25% seen once. The CDR3 covers 16 residues. The J segment lost 3 bases and the V segment lost 6 bases, leaving 11 bases of the junction unmatched. Germline V lookup: CDR1 MGHRA, CDR2 YSYEKL. The clonotype originates from a man between 45 and 60 years old who received an inactivated influenza vaccine. The sample here was CD4+ T cells sorted from PBMCs, taken roughly 5 days after vaccination. The V call is TRBV4-1, the J call TRBJ2-3; TRBD2 matches 8 bases. CDR3 protein: CASRGTTSADTDTQYF. The DNA for the CDR3 is TGCGCCAGCAGGGGTACGACTAGCGCGGATACAGATACGCAGTATTTT.